This paragraph covers one T cell receptor beta chain sequence. Its target is not known. This sample was included in a study of cytomegalovirus exposure and HLA in healthy donors. Study-level information: About 80 million unique TCRs, all from HLA-typed donors, were included in an early release of the data. Among over 350 genotyped donors, more than 65% fell in the Caucasian-associated ancestry cluster.

In the PCR, 60 Vbeta and 13 Jbeta primers were used. Profiled with immunoSEQ multiplex PCR; TCRdb holds only in-frame clones, not every one. Of more than 95,000 clones listed, roughly 66% are singletons. Trimming pared 1 base from V and 7 bases from J, leaving 14 bases between. The germline CDR1 and CDR2 sequences are MGHDK and SYGVNS. The length of the CDR3 is 16 residues. Study-level results: Trimming of TCR beta V- and J-genes showed a link, identified in a later analysis, to a missense DCLRE1C variant. Productive status was seen about 90% or about 30% of the time for most TCR beta V segments in an earlier analysis.

Sequenced input: PBMCs. The V gene is TRBV25-1, the J gene TRBJ1-6, with D perhaps TRBD1 (5 bases). The clonotype was recovered from a man aged 55 to 70 in good health and CMV-seropositive. The CDR3 loop is CASSESWGVGNSPLHF. DNA for the CDR3: TGTGCCAGCAGTGAATCTTGGGGGGTAGGGAATTCACCCCTCCACTTT.